The rows below give T cell receptor beta chains drawn from one sample of a study of cytomegalovirus exposure and HLA in healthy donors. TCRdb's table, derived via immunoSEQ multiplex PCR, lists solely in-frame clones and lacks some. The sample holds 120,000 or so clones, roughly 82% seen once. Sequencing used PBMCs. These receptors were collected from a male donor in good health and CMV-seropositive. Each CDR3 is given with its conserved first and last residue. The order of the fields is J gene, clone size, D gene, V gene, CDR3 protein, CDR3 DNA. The D gene is left open where the match is weak. Not every row has a clone size; where given, it reads once, few, many or a size class.

J gene: TRBJ2-7
clone size: .
D gene: .
V gene: TRBV6-6
CDR3 protein: CASRFNSGNNYEQYF
CDR3 DNA: TGTGCCAGCAGGTTTAATTCCGGGAATAACTACGAGCAGTACTTC

J gene: TRBJ2-2
clone size: .
D gene: .
V gene: TRBV5-1
CDR3 protein: CASSLKPSGTGELFF
CDR3 DNA: TGCGCCAGCAGCTTGAAGCCCTCGGGCACCGGGGAGCTGTTTTTT

J gene: TRBJ2-2
clone size: .
D gene: .
V gene: TRBV4-3
CDR3 protein: CASSQQGEELFF
CDR3 DNA: TGCGCCAGCAGCCAACAAGGGGAGGAGCTGTTTTTT

J gene: TRBJ2-6
clone size: .
D gene: .
V gene: TRBV29-1
CDR3 protein: CSVAGENGANVLTF
CDR3 DNA: TGCAGCGTTGCGGGAGAAAATGGGGCCAACGTCCTGACTTTC

J gene: TRBJ2-5
clone size: .
D gene: TRBD1
V gene: TRBV27
CDR3 protein: CASSFKQGAGETQYF
CDR3 DNA: TGTGCCAGCAGTTTTAAACAGGGGGCGGGGGAGACCCAGTACTTC

J gene: TRBJ2-5
clone size: .
D gene: .
V gene: TRBV15
CDR3 protein: CATLPAGVEDQETQYF
CDR3 DNA: TGTGCCACCCTCCCGGCCGGGGTAGAGGACCAAGAGACCCAGTACTTC

J gene: TRBJ1-2
clone size: medium-sized
D gene: .
V gene: TRBV10-3
CDR3 protein: CAISQEVTNGYTF
CDR3 DNA: TGTGCCATCAGTCAGGAGGTAACTAATGGCTACACCTTC

J gene: TRBJ2-5
clone size: .
D gene: TRBD2
V gene: TRBV4-2
CDR3 protein: CASSQAVGGRVETQYF
CDR3 DNA: TGTGCCAGCAGCCAAGCAGTAGGCGGGAGGGTAGAGACCCAGTACTTC

J gene: TRBJ2-7
clone size: .
D gene: TRBD2
V gene: TRBV5-6
CDR3 protein: CASSLALRESYEQYF
CDR3 DNA: TGTGCCAGCAGCTTGGCTCTGCGGGAGTCCTACGAGCAGTACTTC

J gene: TRBJ1-1
clone size: .
D gene: TRBD1
V gene: TRBV7-9
CDR3 protein: CASSPWTGRNTEAFF
CDR3 DNA: TGTGCCAGCAGCCCCTGGACAGGGAGGAACACTGAAGCTTTCTTT

J gene: TRBJ1-4
clone size: few
D gene: .
V gene: TRBV14
CDR3 protein: CASSRRGGVSFSEKLFF
CDR3 DNA: TGTGCCAGCAGTCGAAGGGGTGGCGTATCTTTCAGTGAAAAACTGTTTTTT

J gene: TRBJ2-5
clone size: once
D gene: .
V gene: TRBV7-9
CDR3 protein: CASSLWAIGGEETQYF
CDR3 DNA: TGTGCCAGCAGCTTATGGGCCATAGGCGGGGAAGAGACCCAGTACTTC

J gene: TRBJ1-3
clone size: .
D gene: .
V gene: TRBV6-1
CDR3 protein: CASSESGGRGNTIYF
CDR3 DNA: TGTGCCAGCAGTGAAAGCGGGGGGCGCGGAAACACCATATATTTT

J gene: TRBJ2-1
clone size: .
D gene: .
V gene: TRBV5-1
CDR3 protein: CASREGRNNEQFF
CDR3 DNA: TGCGCCAGCAGGGAGGGCCGGAACAATGAGCAGTTCTTC

J gene: TRBJ2-7
clone size: .
D gene: .
V gene: TRBV6-6
CDR3 protein: CASSPHRGGGTYEQYF
CDR3 DNA: TGTGCCAGCAGTCCTCACAGGGGAGGTGGTACCTACGAGCAGTACTTC

J gene: TRBJ2-7
clone size: .
D gene: .
V gene: TRBV2
CDR3 protein: CASSDPSSYEQYF
CDR3 DNA: TGTGCCAGCAGTGACCCTAGCTCCTACGAGCAGTACTTC

J gene: TRBJ2-4
clone size: .
D gene: .
V gene: TRBV29-1
CDR3 protein: CSVEDTGIKNIQYF
CDR3 DNA: TGCAGCGTTGAAGACACAGGTATCAAAAACATTCAGTACTTC

J gene: TRBJ2-6
clone size: few
D gene: .
V gene: TRBV27
CDR3 protein: CASSLVRVPGANVLTF
CDR3 DNA: TGTGCCAGCAGTTTGGTAAGAGTTCCTGGGGCCAACGTCCTGACTTTC

J gene: TRBJ1-2
clone size: .
D gene: TRBD1
V gene: TRBV25-1
CDR3 protein: CASSYRGGSGYTF
CDR3 DNA: TGTGCCAGCAGCTACAGGGGGGGAAGTGGCTACACCTTC

J gene: TRBJ1-1
clone size: .
D gene: .
V gene: TRBV5-1
CDR3 protein: CASSTGQLNTEAFF
CDR3 DNA: TGCGCCAGCAGCACTGGACAGTTAAACACTGAAGCTTTCTTT

J gene: TRBJ2-7
clone size: .
D gene: .
V gene: TRBV7-2
CDR3 protein: CASSPGGREQYF
CDR3 DNA: TGTGCCAGCAGCCCCGGAGGGAGGGAGCAGTACTTC

J gene: TRBJ2-1
clone size: .
D gene: TRBD2
V gene: TRBV15
CDR3 protein: CATSRDPAGAYNEQFF
CDR3 DNA: TGTGCCACCAGCAGAGATCCGGCGGGGGCCTACAATGAGCAGTTCTTC

J gene: TRBJ1-5
clone size: .
D gene: .
V gene: TRBV28
CDR3 protein: CASSFFQGTTLPNQPQHF
CDR3 DNA: TGTGCCAGCAGTTTCTTCCAGGGCACGACCCTTCCTAATCAGCCCCAGCATTTT

J gene: TRBJ1-4
clone size: few
D gene: TRBD1
V gene: TRBV19
CDR3 protein: CASSIRDRGNEKLFF
CDR3 DNA: TGTGCCAGTAGTATTCGGGACAGGGGAAACGAAAAACTGTTTTTT

J gene: TRBJ2-1
clone size: few
D gene: TRBD2
V gene: TRBV6-5
CDR3 protein: CASSQTSGSLNEQFF
CDR3 DNA: TGTGCCAGCAGTCAGACTAGCGGGAGTTTGAATGAGCAGTTCTTC

J gene: TRBJ2-1
clone size: .
D gene: .
V gene: TRBV27
CDR3 protein: CASSLSYYNEQFF
CDR3 DNA: TGTGCCAGCAGTTTATCCTACTACAATGAGCAGTTCTTC

J gene: TRBJ1-4
clone size: .
D gene: .
V gene: TRBV7-6
CDR3 protein: CASSQMTATNEKLFF
CDR3 DNA: TGTGCCAGCAGCCAAATGACAGCAACTAATGAAAAACTGTTTTTT

J gene: TRBJ2-7
clone size: .
D gene: .
V gene: TRBV4-3
CDR3 protein: CASSQDFSADSYEQYF
CDR3 DNA: TGCGCCAGCAGCCAAGATTTTTCCGCAGATTCCTACGAGCAGTACTTC

J gene: TRBJ1-5
clone size: .
D gene: TRBD1
V gene: TRBV28
CDR3 protein: CASSTGQGNHQPQHF
CDR3 DNA: TGTGCCAGCAGTACGGGACAGGGGAACCATCAGCCCCAGCATTTT

J gene: TRBJ2-5
clone size: .
D gene: .
V gene: TRBV30
CDR3 protein: CAWSLQETQYF
CDR3 DNA: TGTGCCTGGAGCTTACAAGAGACCCAGTACTTC

J gene: TRBJ1-2
clone size: .
D gene: .
V gene: TRBV5-1
CDR3 protein: CASSPEGDYGYTF
CDR3 DNA: TGCGCCAGCAGCCCCGAGGGGGATTATGGCTACACCTTC

J gene: TRBJ2-5
clone size: .
D gene: TRBD1
V gene: TRBV28
CDR3 protein: CASRSGQGWETQYF
CDR3 DNA: TGTGCCAGCAGATCCGGACAGGGATGGGAGACCCAGTACTTC

J gene: TRBJ2-1
clone size: .
D gene: .
V gene: TRBV9
CDR3 protein: CASSGAEDDSYNEQFF
CDR3 DNA: TGTGCCAGCAGCGGAGCGGAAGACGACTCCTACAATGAGCAGTTCTTC

J gene: TRBJ1-1
clone size: .
D gene: .
V gene: TRBV5-1
CDR3 protein: CASKPPAGNTEAFF
CDR3 DNA: TGCGCCAGCAAACCGCCCGCCGGGAATACTGAAGCTTTCTTT